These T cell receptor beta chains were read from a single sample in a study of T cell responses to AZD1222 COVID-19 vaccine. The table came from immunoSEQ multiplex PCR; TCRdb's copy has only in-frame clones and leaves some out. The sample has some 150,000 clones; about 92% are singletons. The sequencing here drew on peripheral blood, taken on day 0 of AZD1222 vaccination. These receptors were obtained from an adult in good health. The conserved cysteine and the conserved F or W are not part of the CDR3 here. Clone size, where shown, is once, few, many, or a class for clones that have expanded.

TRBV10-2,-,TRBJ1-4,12,ASEPTGAFFKFV
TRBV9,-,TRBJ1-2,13,ASSGGTRVKNGYT
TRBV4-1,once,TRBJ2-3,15,ASSQAGLYPSTDTQY
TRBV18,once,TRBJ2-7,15,ASSSSTRTSGTYEQY
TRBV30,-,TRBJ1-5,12,AWSSGAWNQPQH
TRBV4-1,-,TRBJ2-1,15,ASSQDTRDRGSGEQF
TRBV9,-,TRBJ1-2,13,ASSVVSGMNTGYT
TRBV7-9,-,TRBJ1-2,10,ASRRGSGGYT
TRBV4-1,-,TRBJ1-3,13,ASSQTGGAGNTIY
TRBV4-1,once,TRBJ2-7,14,ASSQEHRTNTYEQY
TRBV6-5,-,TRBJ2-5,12,ASRDRGNQETQY
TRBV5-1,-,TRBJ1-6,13,ASSLTGGPNSPLH